A single sample gave rise to the 15 T cell receptor beta chains below, sequenced in a study of molecular identifiers for immune sequencing clone quantification. From the PCR reads, TCRdb called clonotypes with MiXCR, one entry per CDR3 protein. The sample has around 460,000 distinct CDR3 sequences, roughly 23% seen once. The sequenced material came from naive CD8+ T cells from blood, with Jurkat cell RNA spiked in. Sample subset: FACS-sorted CD8+CD4-CCR7+CD45RA+ naive T cells. All receptors derive from a human donor in good health. Some libraries in this study had Jurkat cell RNA spiked in.

V gene TRBV27 combines with J gene TRBJ2-5; TRBD2 is a possible D gene (6 bases). There are 15 residues in the CDR3. Looked up from germline, CDR1 is MNHEY and CDR2 is SMNVEV (reference sequence). Trimming left V 1 base short and J 4 bases short, with 13 bases between. The CDR3 protein is CASSLLAGSGETQYF. DNA of the CDR3: TGTGCCAGCAGTTTATTAGCCGGGAGTGGAGAGACCCAGTACTTC.

This rearrangement joins TRBV12-5 to TRBJ2-3; D uncertain. V was shortened by 6 bases and J by 7 bases, with 8 bases between the two germline ends. CDR1 is LGHNT, CDR2 FRNRAP, per germline. This CDR3 spans 11 amino acids. As DNA, the CDR3 is TGTGCTAGTGGGGATCCGAATACGCAGTATTTT. Translating it yields CASGDPNTQYF.

This clonotype was detected only a few times. The rearrangement joins TRBV27 to TRBJ1-6; possibly TRBD1 for D (5 bases). Between the trimmed V and J ends, which lost 5 bases and 2 bases, there was a span of 22 bases. Germline V gives CDR1 MNHEY, CDR2 SMNVEV (reference sequence). The CDR3 totals 19 residues. The CDR3 sequence is CASSPGARVVLTYNSPLHF. The DNA of the CDR3 is TGTGCCAGCAGTCCCGGGGCCAGGGTCGTATTGACCTATAATTCACCCCTCCACTTT.

This clonotype showed up many times. The chain employs TRBV29-1 and TRBJ2-5, with 11 nucleotides matching TRBD1. Germline trimming cut 3 bases from V and 4 bases from J; bases unmatched to any gene: 7. Germline V gene sequence: CDR1 SQVTM, CDR2 ANQGSEA. CDR3 size: 15 residues. The CDR3 DNA follows: TGCAGCGTTGACACCGGGACAGGGGGTTTAGAGACCCAGTACTTC. It yields the protein CSVDTGTGGLETQYF.

At least ten counts were recorded for this clonotype. The V call is TRBV20-1, the J call TRBJ1-4, with D possibly matching TRBD1 (6 bases). Germline V gives CDR1 DFQATT, CDR2 SNEGSKA (reference sequence). Between the trimmed V and J ends, which lost 2 bases and 6 bases, there was a span of 10 bases. CDR3 length equals 13 residues. The CDR3 sequence: CSARSGAYEKLFF. For the CDR3, the DNA is TGCAGTGCTAGATCGGGGGCCTATGAAAAACTGTTTTTT.

Note on this clonotype: This sequence may be a read error, since a much larger clone differs from it by one base. The chain uses TRBV30 and TRBJ2-7, with TRBD1 matching over 8 bases. The CDR3 has 14 amino acids. With 4 bases clipped from V and 1 base from J, the junction kept 6 bases outside the gene matches. The germline CDR1 and CDR2 sequences are GTSNPN and SVGIG (reference sequence). The chain's CDR3 is CAWKGTGGSYEQYF. The CDR3 bases are TGTGCCTGGAAAGGGACAGGTGGATCCTACGAGCAGTACTTC.

This clonotype occurred once. A read error may account for a junction end that differs from germline. The chain joins TRBV4-1 to TRBJ1-1; maybe TRBD1 (5 bases). The germline CDR1 and CDR2 sequences are MGHRA and YSYEKL. The CDR3 covers 15 residues. The CDR3 nucleotides are TGCGCCAGCAGCCAAGAGTTCCGGGACCTCACTGGAGCTTTCTTT. Translating it yields CASSQEFRDLTGAFF.

Concerning this clonotype itself: A much larger clone lies one base from this, so it may be a read error. The conserved closing phenylalanine or tryptophan is absent in this CDR3, likely reflecting a read error. The rearrangement uses TRBV6-1 and TRBJ1-2; 7 positions agree with TRBD1. The CDR3 length is 17 residues. Germline-derived CDR1 and CDR2 are MNHNS and SASEGT. The trim removed 4 bases at V and 2 bases at J, leaving 13 bases unmatched. The CDR3 bases are TGTGCCAGCAGTGCCCAGGGACAGCTCACCCCAAACTATGGCTACACCCTC. Translation gives CASSAQGQLTPNYGYTL.

This clonotype was recorded at least ten times. This rearrangement joins TRBV7-9 to TRBJ2-7; no clear D. Trimming took 0 bases from V and 2 from J, leaving 11 bases between them. Germline CDR1 reads SEHNR; CDR2 reads FQNEAQ (reference sequence). The CDR3 totals 15 residues. This chain's CDR3 is CASSLATKYAYEQYF. CDR3 coding DNA: TGTGCCAGCAGCTTAGCTACAAAGTATGCCTACGAGCAGTACTTC. Looking up the rest from reference TRBV7-9 and TRBJ2-7 gives the full variable domain: DTGVSQNPRHKITKRGQNVTFRCDPISEHNRLYWYRQTLGQGPEFLTYFQNEAQLEKSRLLSDRFSAERPKGSFSTLEIQRTEQGDSAMYLCASSLATKYAYEQYFGPGTRLTVT.

Many counts were recorded for this clonotype. CDR3 region: CSVEVSTGGGTGELFF. CDR3 bases: TGCAGCGTTGAAGTCTCGACAGGGGGAGGCACCGGGGAGCTGTTTTTT. The V call is TRBV29-1, the J call TRBJ2-2; 9 bases are shared with TRBD1. The J segment lost 4 bases and the V segment lost 1 base, leaving 7 bases of the junction unmatched. CDR1 and CDR2 from the germline V gene are SQVTM and ANQGSEA. This CDR3 is 16 amino acids long.

This clonotype was picked up many times. CDR3 DNA sequence: TGTGCCAGCAGCTCTATAGCGGGATACACAGATACGCAGTATTTT. This gives the protein CASSSIAGYTDTQYF. This rearrangement joins TRBV11-2 to TRBJ2-3, with 8 bases that match TRBD2. Germline CDR1 SGHAT, CDR2 FQNNGV. This CDR3 has 15 residues. The V and J ends lost 4 bases and 2 bases, in that order; junction bases with no gene match: 5.

V is TRBV20-1 and J is TRBJ2-7, with TRBD2 identical over 8 bases. CDR3 size: 15 residues. The germline gives CDR1 DFQATT, CDR2 SNEGSKA (reference sequence). V trimming: 0 bases; J trimming: 0 bases; junction bases outside the gene matches: 4. The CDR3 DNA reads TGCAGTGCTAGAGATCCGGGACTAGTCTCCTACGAGCAGTACTTC. Translated, it gives CSARDPGLVSYEQYF.

This sequence joins TRBV20-1 and TRBJ2-7; no firm D call. From germline, CDR1 is DFQATT and CDR2 SNEGSKA (reference sequence). Trimming stripped 6 bases from V and 2 bases from J, with 11 bases between. There are 12 residues in the CDR3. For the CDR3, the DNA is TGCAGTGCCAATGTTGGCGCCTACGAGCAGTACTTC. It translates to CSANVGAYEQYF.

This chain joins TRBV9 and TRBJ2-7; maybe TRBD1 (6 bases). Germline V CDR1 and CDR2: SGDLS, YYNGEE. The CDR3 runs to 14 residues. V gave up 0 bases and J gave up 3 bases, with 10 bases separating them. The chain's CDR3 is CASSVGGPNYEQYF. In DNA form, the CDR3 reads TGTGCCAGCAGCGTAGGGGGGCCAAACTACGAGCAGTACTTC.

Concerning this clonotype itself: Germline and junction disagree at one end, which may indicate a read error. The CDR3 is CVTSRGIGELFF. CDR3 sequence (DNA): TGTGTCACCAGCAGGGGTATCGGGGAGCTGTTTTTT. This rearrangement joins TRBV15 to TRBJ2-2; maybe TRBD1 (6 bases). From germline, CDR1 is LNHNV and CDR2 YYDKDF (reference sequence). The CDR3 sequence is 12 residues long.